One and the same sample provided the 9 T cell receptor beta chains below, sequenced in a study of early stage breast cancer tumors. The method was immunoSEQ multiplex PCR; TCRdb's version includes in-frame clones alone and lacks a portion of them. Of over 15,000 clones detected, over 70% appear once; the ten largest clones hold more than 1.5%. The specimen was blood. These receptors came from a person aged 65 to 85 with breast cancer.

This clone was detected only once. The V gene is TRBV29-1, the J gene TRBJ1-3; possibly TRBD1 for D (5 bases). Germline V gene data show CDR1 as SQVTM and CDR2 as ANQGSEA. V was trimmed by 5 bases and J by 7 bases, leaving 15 bases between them. CDR3 length equals 13 residues. The CDR3 DNA reads as TGCAGCGTTAGTGAACAGGCGGGGAACACCATATATTTT. Its translation is CSVSEQAGNTIYF.

The chain carries TRBV29-1 and TRBJ2-5; D is unresolved. The germline V and J ends were trimmed by 4 bases and 5 bases, with 5 bases remaining between them. CDR3 length: 10 amino acids. Germline V gene data show CDR1 as SQVTM and CDR2 as ANQGSEA. The CDR3 loop reads CSVGRETQYF. In DNA, the CDR3 is TGCAGCGTTGGTCGTGAGACCCAGTACTTC.

This chain joins TRBV18 and TRBJ1-5; no firm D call. V was pared by 5 bases and J by 3 bases, with 8 bases between. CDR1 and CDR2 from the germline V gene are KGHSH and LQKENI. The CDR3 consists of 13 residues. CDR3 sequence (DNA): TGTGCCAGCTCAGAAGAGCACAATCAGCCCCAGCATTTT. This codes for CASSEEHNQPQHF.

Here the CDR3 DNA reads TGTGCCAGCAATAAGGGGCCGGGTCAGCCCCAGCATTTT. It is translated as CASNKGPGQPQHF. The chain carries TRBV6-5 and TRBJ1-5; maybe TRBD1 (5 bases). Trimming took 7 bases from V and 6 from J, leaving 13 bases between them. The CDR3 consists of 13 residues. Per the germline V gene, CDR1 is MNHEY and CDR2 is SVGAGI.

The gene calls are TRBV6-5 and TRBJ2-2, with 7 bases lining up with TRBD2. The germline V gene encodes CDR1 MNHEY and CDR2 SVGAGI. V shed 1 base, J shed 0 bases, and the junction held 2 bases outside the gene matches. CDR3 size: 16 residues. The CDR3 nucleotides read TGTGCCAGCAGTTACTTGGCGGGGGCGAACACCGGGGAGCTGTTTTTT. As protein: CASSYLAGANTGELFF.

This clone occurred a few times. The chain is built from TRBV7-2 and TRBJ1-6, with 8 bases aligning to TRBD1. This CDR3 has 16 residues. Germline CDR1 SGHTA, CDR2 FQGNSA. The ends lost 4 bases at V and 7 bases at J; junction bases unmatched: 9. This CDR3 is CASSSRTGFRNSPLHF. The CDR3 DNA reads as TGTGCCAGCAGCTCAAGGACAGGGTTTCGGAATTCACCCCTCCACTTT.

The chain links TRBV30 to TRBJ2-7, with 7 nucleotides matching TRBD1. V was pared by 0 bases and J by 5 bases, with 10 bases of the junction left unmatched. CDR1 GTSNPN and CDR2 SVGIG come from the germline V gene (reference sequence). The CDR3 totals 15 residues. Written as DNA, the CDR3 is TGTGCCTGGAGTGTATCTCTGGACAGGCACCACGAGCAGTACTTC. Residues: CAWSVSLDRHHEQYF.

This rearrangement joins TRBV6-1 to TRBJ1-5; 7 nucleotides agree with TRBD1. Per germline, CDR1 MNHNS and CDR2 SASEGT. The J segment lost 3 bases and the V segment lost 8 bases, leaving 7 bases of the junction unmatched. CDR3 length: 14 amino acids. In DNA form, the CDR3 reads TGTGCCAGCTTCCCGACAGGGCCCAATCAGCCCCAGCATTTT. Its protein is CASFPTGPNQPQHF.

This clone was seen only once. The chain has TRBV5-6 and TRBJ1-2, with 7 nucleotides matching TRBD1. This CDR3 has 12 residues. J was trimmed by 10 bases and V by 4 bases; bases with no gene match: 7. CDR1 and CDR2 from the germline V gene are SGHDT and YYEEEE. Written as DNA, the CDR3 is TGTGCCAGCAGCCGGGACAGAGGATTCTACACCTTC. Translation: CASSRDRGFYTF.